A selection of T cell receptor beta chains follows, all from one sample in a study of cytomegalovirus exposure and HLA in healthy donors. Repertoires were generated with immunoSEQ multiplex PCR, while TCRdb's copy carries only in-frame clones and drops some. The sample carries 100,000 or so clones, approximately 80% recorded once. Sequencing used PBMCs. All receptors derive from a female donor in good health and CMV-seropositive. The CDR3 runs from the conserved cysteine through the conserved F or W. A D gene is named only where the DNA matches it firmly. The size entry is marked missing in some rows and otherwise reads once, few, many or a size class.

v_gene,len,j_gene,d_gene,abundance,CDR3aa,CDR3nt
TRBV7-2,17,TRBJ2-2,TRBD1,-,CASSLRWDRTNTGELFF,TGTGCCAGCAGCTTACGATGGGACAGGACAAACACCGGGGAGCTGTTTTTT
TRBV11-2,14,TRBJ2-1,TRBD2,-,CASSLASGGGEQFF,TGTGCCAGCAGCTTAGCCTCGGGAGGAGGTGAGCAGTTCTTC
TRBV11-1,16,TRBJ1-1,TRBD1,-,CASSPGQGRQHTEAFF,TGTGCCAGCAGCCCCGGACAGGGAAGGCAGCACACTGAAGCTTTCTTT
TRBV7-9,13,TRBJ1-3,-,few,CASARGDGNTIYF,TGTGCCAGCGCCCGGGGAGATGGAAACACCATATATTTT
TRBV14,15,TRBJ2-7,-,-,CASSQFGGNSYEQYF,TGTGCCAGCAGCCAATTTGGAGGGAACTCCTACGAGCAGTACTTC
TRBV19,16,TRBJ1-2,-,-,CASSSLGGQGLYGYTF,TGTGCCAGTAGTTCCCTAGGGGGACAAGGCCTCTATGGCTACACCTTC
TRBV7-2,17,TRBJ2-4,-,-,CASSLQGGLLAKNIQYF,TGTGCCAGCAGCCTCCAGGGGGGACTCTTAGCCAAAAACATTCAGTACTTC
TRBV6-5,15,TRBJ1-2,-,once,CASSYGGTRGGGYTF,TGTGCCAGCAGTTACGGAGGGACCCGCGGGGGAGGCTACACCTTC
TRBV6-5,14,TRBJ1-5,TRBD1,-,CASSTGERGQPQHF,TGTGCCAGCAGCACAGGGGAAAGAGGACAGCCCCAGCATTTT
TRBV21-1,14,TRBJ2-3,-,-,CASSTTVSTDTQYF,TGTGCCAGCAGCACTACCGTCAGCACAGATACGCAGTATTTT
TRBV30,12,TRBJ2-3,TRBD1,-,CAGDRGTDTQYF,TGTGCGGGGGACAGGGGCACAGATACGCAGTATTTT
TRBV7-2,19,TRBJ2-2,TRBD2,few,CASTLFPSGRARNTGELFF,TGTGCCAGCACCTTATTTCCTAGCGGGAGGGCCCGGAACACCGGGGAGCTGTTTTTT
TRBV29-1,13,TRBJ2-5,-,-,CSVTGHLLETQYF,TGCAGCGTTACCGGACACCTTCTTGAGACCCAGTACTTC
TRBV5-4,15,TRBJ1-4,TRBD1,few,CASSPRQGRDEKLFF,TGTGCCAGCAGCCCCCGACAGGGAAGGGATGAAAAACTGTTTTTT
TRBV7-9,15,TRBJ2-5,-,-,CASSLGRGAGETQYF,TGTGCCAGCAGCTTAGGTCGGGGGGCCGGGGAGACCCAGTACTTC
TRBV5-5,15,TRBJ1-1,TRBD1,-,CASSLIQGMNTEAFF,TGTGCCAGCAGCCTAATACAGGGGATGAACACTGAAGCTTTCTTT
TRBV30,16,TRBJ2-1,TRBD2,-,CAWSALLAGGYNEQFF,TGTGCCTGGAGTGCCCTCCTAGCGGGGGGCTACAATGAGCAGTTCTTC